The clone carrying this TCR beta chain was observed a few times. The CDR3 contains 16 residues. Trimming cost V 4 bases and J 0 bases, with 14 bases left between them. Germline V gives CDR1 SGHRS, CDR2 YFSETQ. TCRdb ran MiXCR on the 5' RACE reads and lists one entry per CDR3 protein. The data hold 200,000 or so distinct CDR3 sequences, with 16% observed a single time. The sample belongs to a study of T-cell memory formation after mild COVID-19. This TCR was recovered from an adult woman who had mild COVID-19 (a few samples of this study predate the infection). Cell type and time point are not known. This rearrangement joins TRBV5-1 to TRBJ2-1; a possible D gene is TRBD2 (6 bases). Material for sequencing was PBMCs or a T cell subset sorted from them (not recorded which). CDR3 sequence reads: CASSPRAGSSYNEQFF. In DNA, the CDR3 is TGCGCCAGCAGCCCCAGGGCGGGGAGCTCCTACAATGAGCAGTTCTTC.